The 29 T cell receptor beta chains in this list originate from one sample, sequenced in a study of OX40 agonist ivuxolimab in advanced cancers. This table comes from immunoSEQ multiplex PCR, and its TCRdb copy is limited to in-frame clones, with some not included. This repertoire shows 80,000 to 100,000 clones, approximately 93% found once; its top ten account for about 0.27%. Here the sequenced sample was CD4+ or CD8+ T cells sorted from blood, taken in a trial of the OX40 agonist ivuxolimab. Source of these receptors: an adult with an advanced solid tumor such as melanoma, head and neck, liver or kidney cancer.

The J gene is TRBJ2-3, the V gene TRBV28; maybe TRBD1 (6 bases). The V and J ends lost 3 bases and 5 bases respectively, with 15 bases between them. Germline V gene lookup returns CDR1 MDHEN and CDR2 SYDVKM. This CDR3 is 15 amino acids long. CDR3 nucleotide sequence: TGTGCCAGCAGTTTTGCAGGGGAATATGGAGATACGCAGTATTTT. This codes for CASSFAGEYGDTQYF.

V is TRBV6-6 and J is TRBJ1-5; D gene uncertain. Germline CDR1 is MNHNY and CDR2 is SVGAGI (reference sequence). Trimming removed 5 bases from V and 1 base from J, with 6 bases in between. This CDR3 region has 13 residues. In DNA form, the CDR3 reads TGTGCCAGCAGTACCAGGAGCAATCAGCCCCAGCATTTT. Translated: CASSTRSNQPQHF.

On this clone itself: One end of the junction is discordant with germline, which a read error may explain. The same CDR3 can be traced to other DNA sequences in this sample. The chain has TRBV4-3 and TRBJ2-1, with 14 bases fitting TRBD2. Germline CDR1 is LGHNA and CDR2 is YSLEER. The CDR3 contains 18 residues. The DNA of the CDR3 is TGCGCCAGTAGCCAAGGACTAGCGGGGGGCGGGCCCCCCAATGAGCAGTTCTTC. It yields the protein CASSQGLAGGGPPNEQFF.

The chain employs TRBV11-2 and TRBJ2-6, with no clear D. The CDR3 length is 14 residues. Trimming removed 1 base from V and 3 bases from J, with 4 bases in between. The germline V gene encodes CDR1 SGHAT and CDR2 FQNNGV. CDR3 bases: TGTGCCAGCAGCTTAGCGTTTGGGGCCAACGTCCTGACTTTC. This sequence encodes CASSLAFGANVLTF.

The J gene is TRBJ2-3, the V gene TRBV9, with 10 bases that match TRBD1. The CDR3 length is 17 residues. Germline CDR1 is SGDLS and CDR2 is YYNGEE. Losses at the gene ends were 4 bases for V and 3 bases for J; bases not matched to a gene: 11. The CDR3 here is CASSQGGDRGGTDTQYF. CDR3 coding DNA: TGTGCCAGCAGCCAGGGAGGGGACAGGGGTGGGACAGATACGCAGTATTTT.

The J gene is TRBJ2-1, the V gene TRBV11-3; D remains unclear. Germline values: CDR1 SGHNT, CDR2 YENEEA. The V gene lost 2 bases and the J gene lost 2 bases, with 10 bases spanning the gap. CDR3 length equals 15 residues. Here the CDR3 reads CASSLRTNPYNEQFF. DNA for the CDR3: TGTGCCAGCAGCTTAAGAACTAACCCCTACAATGAGCAGTTCTTC.

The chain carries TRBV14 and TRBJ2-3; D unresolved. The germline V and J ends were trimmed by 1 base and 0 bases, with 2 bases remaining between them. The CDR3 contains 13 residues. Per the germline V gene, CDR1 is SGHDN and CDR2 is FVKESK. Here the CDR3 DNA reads TGTGCCAGCAGCCAAGTAAGCACAGATACGCAGTATTTT. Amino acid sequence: CASSQVSTDTQYF. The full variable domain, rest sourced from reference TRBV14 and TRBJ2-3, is EAGVTQFPSHSVIEKGQTVTLRCDPISGHDNLYWYRRVMGKEIKFLLHFVKESKQDESGMPNNRFLAERTGGTYSTLKVQPAELEDSGVYFCASSQVSTDTQYFGPGTRLTVL.

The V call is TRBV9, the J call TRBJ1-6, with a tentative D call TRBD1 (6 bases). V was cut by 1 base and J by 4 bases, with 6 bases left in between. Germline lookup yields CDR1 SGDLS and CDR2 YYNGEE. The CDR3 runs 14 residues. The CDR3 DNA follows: TGTGCCAGCAGCGTAACAGGGTATAATTCACCCCTCCACTTT. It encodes CASSVTGYNSPLHF.

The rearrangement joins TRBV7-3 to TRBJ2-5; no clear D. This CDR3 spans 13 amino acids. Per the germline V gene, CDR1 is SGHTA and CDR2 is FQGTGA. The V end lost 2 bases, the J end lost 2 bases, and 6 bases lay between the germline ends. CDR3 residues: CASSLSQQETQYF. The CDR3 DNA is TGTGCCAGCAGCTTATCTCAGCAAGAGACCCAGTACTTC.

The CDR3 loop reads CASSPDPQETQYF. Here the CDR3 DNA reads TGTGCCAGCAGCCCTGACCCCCAAGAGACCCAGTACTTC. The V call is TRBV7-3, the J call TRBJ2-5; D remains ambiguous. Trimming left V 5 bases short and J 1 base short, with 8 bases between. Germline CDR1 is SGHTA and CDR2 is FQGTGA. This CDR3 contains 13 residues.

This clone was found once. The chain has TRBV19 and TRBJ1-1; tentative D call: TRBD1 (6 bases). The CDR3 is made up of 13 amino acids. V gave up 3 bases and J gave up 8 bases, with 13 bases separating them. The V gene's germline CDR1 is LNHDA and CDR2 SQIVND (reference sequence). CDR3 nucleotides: TGTGCCAGTAGTATCTGGGTAGGGACAGAAGCTTTCTTT. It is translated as CASSIWVGTEAFF. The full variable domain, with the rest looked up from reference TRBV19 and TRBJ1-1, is DGGITQSPKYLFRKEGQNVTLSCEQNLNHDAMYWYRQDPGQGLRLIYYSQIVNDFQKGDIAEGYSVSREKKESFPLTVTSAQKNPTAFYLCASSIWVGTEAFFGQGTRLTVV.

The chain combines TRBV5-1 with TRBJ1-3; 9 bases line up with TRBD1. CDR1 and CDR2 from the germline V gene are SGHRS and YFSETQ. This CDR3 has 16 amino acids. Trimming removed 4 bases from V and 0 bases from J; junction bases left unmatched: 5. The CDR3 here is CASSPMTGGSGNTIYF. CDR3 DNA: TGCGCCAGCAGCCCTATGACAGGGGGCTCTGGAAACACCATATATTTT.

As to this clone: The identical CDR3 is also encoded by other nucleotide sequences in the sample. CDR3 DNA: TGTGCCAGCAGCTTAGGCCTTACAGGGGGCGGGGGGCAGCCCCAGCATTTT. Its translation: CASSLGLTGGGGQPQHF. The chain has TRBV7-9 and TRBJ1-5, with 9 bases identical to TRBD1. CDR1 and CDR2 (germline): SEHNR, FQNEAQ (reference sequence). V trimming: 1 base; J trimming: 7 bases; junction bases outside the gene matches: 11. The CDR3 length is 17 residues.

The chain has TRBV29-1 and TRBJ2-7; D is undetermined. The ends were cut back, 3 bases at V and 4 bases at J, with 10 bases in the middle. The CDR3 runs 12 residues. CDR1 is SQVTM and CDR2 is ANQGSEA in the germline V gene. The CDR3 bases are TGCAGCGTTGATCCCCTGGGGTACGAGCAGTACGTC. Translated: CSVDPLGYEQYV.

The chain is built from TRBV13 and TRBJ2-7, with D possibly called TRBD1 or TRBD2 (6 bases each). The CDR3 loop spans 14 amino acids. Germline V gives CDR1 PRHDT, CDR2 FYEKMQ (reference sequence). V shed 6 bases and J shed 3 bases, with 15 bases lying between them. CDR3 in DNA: TGTGCCAGCAGACTAGCCGGGACATACTACGAGCAGTACTTC. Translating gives CASRLAGTYYEQYF.

CDR3 DNA sequence: TGTGCCAGCAGCGTAGATGATAGCTTTTCACCCCTCCACTTT. It codes for CASSVDDSFSPLHF. The chain recombines TRBV9 with TRBJ1-6; D not resolved. Germline V gene sequence: CDR1 SGDLS, CDR2 YYNGEE. The V end lost 0 bases, the J end lost 9 bases, and 10 bases lay between the germline ends. The CDR3 consists of 14 residues.

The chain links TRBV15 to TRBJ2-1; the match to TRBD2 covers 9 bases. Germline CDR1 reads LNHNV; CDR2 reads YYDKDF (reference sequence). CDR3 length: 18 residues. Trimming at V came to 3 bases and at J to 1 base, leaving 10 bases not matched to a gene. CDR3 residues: CATSSTFGLALSYNEQFF. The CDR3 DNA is TGTGCCACCAGCAGCACCTTCGGACTAGCGTTATCCTACAATGAGCAGTTCTTC.

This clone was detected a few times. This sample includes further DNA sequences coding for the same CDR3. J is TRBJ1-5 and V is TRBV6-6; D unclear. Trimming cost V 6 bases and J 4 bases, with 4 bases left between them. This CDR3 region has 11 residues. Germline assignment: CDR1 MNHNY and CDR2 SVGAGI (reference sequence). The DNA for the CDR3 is TGTGCCAGCAGGGGGAATCAGCCCCAGCATTTT. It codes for CASRGNQPQHF.

This chain's CDR3 is CASSFRLLADTQYF. The DNA for the CDR3 is TGTGCCAGCAGCTTTCGTCTTTTGGCAGATACGCAGTATTTT. The chain recombines TRBV5-8 with TRBJ2-3; D not certain. Germline CDR1 and CDR2: SGHTS and YDEGEE. This CDR3 is 14 amino acids long. Trimming stripped 2 bases from V and 4 bases from J, with 11 bases between.

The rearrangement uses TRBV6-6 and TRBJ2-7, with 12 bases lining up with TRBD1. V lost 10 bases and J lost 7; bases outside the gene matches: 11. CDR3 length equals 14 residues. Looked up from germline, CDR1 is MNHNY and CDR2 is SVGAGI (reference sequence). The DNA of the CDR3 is TGTGCCACCAGATCCGGGACAGGGGGCGGGGAGCAGTACTTC. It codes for CATRSGTGGGEQYF.

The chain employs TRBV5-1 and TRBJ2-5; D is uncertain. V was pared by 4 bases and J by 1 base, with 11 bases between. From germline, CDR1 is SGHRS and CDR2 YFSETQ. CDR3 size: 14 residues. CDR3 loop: CASSPASPQETQYF. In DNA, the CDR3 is TGCGCCAGCAGCCCAGCTTCCCCCCAAGAGACCCAGTACTTC.

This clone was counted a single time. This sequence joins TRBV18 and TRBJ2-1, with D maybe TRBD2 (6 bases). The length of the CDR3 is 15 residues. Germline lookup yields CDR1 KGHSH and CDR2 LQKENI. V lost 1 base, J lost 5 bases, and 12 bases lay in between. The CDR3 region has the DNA TGTGCCAGCTCACCACTTGGCGGGGCGGACAATGAGCAGTTCTTC. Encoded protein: CASSPLGGADNEQFF.

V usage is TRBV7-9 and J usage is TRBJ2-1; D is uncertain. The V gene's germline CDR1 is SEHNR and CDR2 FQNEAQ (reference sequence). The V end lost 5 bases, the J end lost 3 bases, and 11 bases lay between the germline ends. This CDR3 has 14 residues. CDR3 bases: TGTGCCAGCAGCCCCAACCAGGACTACAATGAGCAGTTCTTC. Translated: CASSPNQDYNEQFF. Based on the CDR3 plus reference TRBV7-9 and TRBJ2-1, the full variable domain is DTGVSQNPRHKITKRGQNVTFRCDPISEHNRLYWYRQTLGQGPEFLTYFQNEAQLEKSRLLSDRFSAERPKGSFSTLEIQRTEQGDSAMYLCASSPNQDYNEQFFGPGTRLTVL.

The CDR3 here is CASSSRNRFTNGYTF. In nucleotides, the CDR3 is TGTGCCAGCAGTTCTCGAAACAGGTTTACCAATGGCTACACCTTC. The rearrangement uses TRBV27 and TRBJ1-2; tentatively, D is TRBD1 (5 bases). V was shortened by 4 bases and J by 6 bases, with 18 bases between the two germline ends. CDR1 is MNHEY, CDR2 SMNVEV, per germline (reference sequence). There are 15 residues in the CDR3.

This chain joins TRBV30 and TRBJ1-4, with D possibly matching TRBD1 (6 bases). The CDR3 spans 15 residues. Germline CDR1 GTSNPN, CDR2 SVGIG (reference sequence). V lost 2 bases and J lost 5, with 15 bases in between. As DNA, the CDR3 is TGTGCCTGGAGTCCCAGGACAGTAGTCAATGAAAAACTGTTTTTT. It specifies CAWSPRTVVNEKLFF.

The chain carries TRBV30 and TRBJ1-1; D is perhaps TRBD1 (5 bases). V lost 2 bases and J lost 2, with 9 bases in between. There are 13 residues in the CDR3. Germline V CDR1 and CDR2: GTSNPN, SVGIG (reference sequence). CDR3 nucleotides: TGTGCCTGGAGTATCGACAGTAACACTGAAGCTTTCTTT. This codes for CAWSIDSNTEAFF.

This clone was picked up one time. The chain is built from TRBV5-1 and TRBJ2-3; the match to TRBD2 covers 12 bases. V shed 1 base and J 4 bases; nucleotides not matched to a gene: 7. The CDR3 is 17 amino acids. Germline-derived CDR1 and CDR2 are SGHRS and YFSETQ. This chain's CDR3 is CASSLPLAGGPSDTQYF. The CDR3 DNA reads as TGCGCCAGCAGCTTGCCGCTAGCGGGAGGGCCGTCAGATACGCAGTATTTT.

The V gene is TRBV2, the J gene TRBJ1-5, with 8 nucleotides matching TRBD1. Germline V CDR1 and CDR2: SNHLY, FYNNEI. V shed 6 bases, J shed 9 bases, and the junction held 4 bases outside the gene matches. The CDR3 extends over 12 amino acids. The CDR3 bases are TGTGCCAGCAGGTACAGGGGGTTGCCCCAGCATTTT. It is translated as CASRYRGLPQHF.

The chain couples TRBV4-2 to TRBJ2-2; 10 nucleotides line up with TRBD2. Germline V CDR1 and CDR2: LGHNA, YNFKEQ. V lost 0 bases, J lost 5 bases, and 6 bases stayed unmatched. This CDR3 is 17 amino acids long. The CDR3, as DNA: TGTGCCAGCAGCCAAGATTTAGCGGGAGGTGGGACCGGGGAGCTGTTTTTT. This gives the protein CASSQDLAGGGTGELFF.